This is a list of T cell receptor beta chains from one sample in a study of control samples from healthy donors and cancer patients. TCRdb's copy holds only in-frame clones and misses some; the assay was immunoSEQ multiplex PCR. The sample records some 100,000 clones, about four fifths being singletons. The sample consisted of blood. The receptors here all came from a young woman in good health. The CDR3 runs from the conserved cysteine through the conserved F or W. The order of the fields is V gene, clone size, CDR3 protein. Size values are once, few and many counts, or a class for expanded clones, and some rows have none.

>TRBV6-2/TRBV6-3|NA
CASSYSEVNEKLFF
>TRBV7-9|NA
CASSVRQADWQYF
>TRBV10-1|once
CASSDQFRGPQYF
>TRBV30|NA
CAWSVLLGEKLFF
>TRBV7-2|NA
CASSFTGGRGEQYF
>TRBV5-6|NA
CASSHTRGHEQYF
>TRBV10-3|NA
CAISVGGQNNEQFF
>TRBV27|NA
CASSLLLTESTDTQYF
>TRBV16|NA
CASSRDRSSYEQYF
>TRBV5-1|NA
CASSLATQTYEQYF
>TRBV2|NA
CASSYPGLAGGLDTQYF
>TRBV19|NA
CASSWTGGNYGYTF
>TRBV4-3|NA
CASSRDRGNFYNEQFF
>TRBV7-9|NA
CASSFWTGKGYTF
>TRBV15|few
CATSILKGYEQYF
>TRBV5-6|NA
CASSFTGTFAYEQYF
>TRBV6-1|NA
CASSDLSDTQYF
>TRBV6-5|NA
CASTSGWGMNTEAFF
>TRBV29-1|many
CSVDEAGSITQYF
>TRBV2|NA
CASSVLAEAIYTGYEQYF
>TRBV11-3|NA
CASSGPSGGYTF
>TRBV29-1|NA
CSVVEGVGGYTF
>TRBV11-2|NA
CASSLVSTGLTHTGELFF
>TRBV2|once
CASSERGQGNSPLHF
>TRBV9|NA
CASSFLSTSYSGNTIYF
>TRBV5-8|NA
CASSWSSWGYYNEQFF
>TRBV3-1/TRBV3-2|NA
CASSQGLPGGFSYNSPLHF
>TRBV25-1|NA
CASSPGSPGNTIYF
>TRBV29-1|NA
CSVERGKDTQYF
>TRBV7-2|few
CASSGFSEQYF
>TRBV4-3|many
CASSQGRTGGYTEAFF
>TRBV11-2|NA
CASSFGQADNQPQHF
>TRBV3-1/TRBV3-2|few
CASSQGARGSAEAFF
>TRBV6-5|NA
CASRRGSQETQYF
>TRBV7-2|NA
CASSLPTGYNSPLHF
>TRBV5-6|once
CASSRLSSYNSPLHF
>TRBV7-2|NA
CASSFQGVQETQYF
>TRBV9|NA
CASSVAEDRISPLHF